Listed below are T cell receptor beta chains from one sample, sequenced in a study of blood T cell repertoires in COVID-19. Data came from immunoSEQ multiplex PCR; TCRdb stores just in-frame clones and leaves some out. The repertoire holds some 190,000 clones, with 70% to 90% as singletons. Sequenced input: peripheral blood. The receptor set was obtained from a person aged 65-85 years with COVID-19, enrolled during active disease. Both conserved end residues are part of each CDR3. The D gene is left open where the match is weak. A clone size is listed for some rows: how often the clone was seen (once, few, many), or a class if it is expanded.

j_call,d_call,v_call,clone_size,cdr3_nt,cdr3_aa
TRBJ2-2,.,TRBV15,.,TGTGCCACCAGCCCCGGGAGACAACCCGCCGGGGAGCTGTTTTTT,CATSPGRQPAGELFF
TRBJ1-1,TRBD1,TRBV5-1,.,TGCGCCAGCAGCCTCGGGACAGTTGGTGAAGCTTTCTTT,CASSLGTVGEAFF
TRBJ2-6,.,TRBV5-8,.,TGTGCCAACTCCTACCGCGTAGCCAACGTCCTGACTTTC,CANSYRVANVLTF
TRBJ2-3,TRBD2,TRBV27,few,TGTGCCAGCAGTTCCGCTTACGGGACAGGACTAGCGGGAGCGGATACGCAGTATTTT,CASSSAYGTGLAGADTQYF
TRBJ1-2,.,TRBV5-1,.,TGCGCCAGCAGCTCCGGGACAAGTAACTATGGCTACACCTTC,CASSSGTSNYGYTF
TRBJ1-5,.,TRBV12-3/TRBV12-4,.,TGTGCCAGCAGTTTTGGCGGGCAGCCCCAGCATTTT,CASSFGGQPQHF
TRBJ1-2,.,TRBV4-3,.,TGCGCCAGCAGCCAGGCGAGTACAGGGCAGGGCTACACCTTC,CASSQASTGQGYTF
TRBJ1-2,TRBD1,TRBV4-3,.,TGCGCCAGCAGCCAATGGGGACAGGGGGTTTTTGGCTACACCTTC,CASSQWGQGVFGYTF
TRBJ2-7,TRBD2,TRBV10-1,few,TGCGCCAGCAGTGCCCTAGCGGGCGAATACGAGCAGTACTTC,CASSALAGEYEQYF
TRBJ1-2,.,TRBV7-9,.,TGTGCCAGCAGCTTAGCTTTTGGTCGAGGGGGACCAAACTATGGCTACACCTTC,CASSLAFGRGGPNYGYTF
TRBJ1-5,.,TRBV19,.,TGTGCCAGTAGTATAGACCCCCTGGGGGCCCGGCCCCAGCATTTT,CASSIDPLGARPQHF
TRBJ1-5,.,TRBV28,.,TGTGCCAGCAGCCCGGGGGGGGCAGGTCAGCCCCAGCATTTT,CASSPGGAGQPQHF
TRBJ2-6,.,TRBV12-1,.,TGTGCCAGCAGCTACTATCTTTGGTCCGGCGGGACAGCAAGCTCTGGGGCCAACGTCCTGACTTTC,CASSYYLWSGGTASSGANVLTF
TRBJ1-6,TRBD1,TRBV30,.,TGTGCCTGTCGGACAGGGGGCGATTCACCCCTCCACTTT,CACRTGGDSPLHF
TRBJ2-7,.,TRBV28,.,TGTGCCAGCAGCGGCCGACAGGTAACCGGCGAGCAGTACTTC,CASSGRQVTGEQYF
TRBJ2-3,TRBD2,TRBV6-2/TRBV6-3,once,TGTGCCAGCAGTTACATGGCCGGACTAGCGGACACAGATACGCAGTATTTT,CASSYMAGLADTDTQYF
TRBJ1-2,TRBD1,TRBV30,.,TGTGCCGGCCGGGACAGGACCTCATATAACTATGGCTACACCTTC,CAGRDRTSYNYGYTF
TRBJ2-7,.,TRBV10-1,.,TGCGCCAGCAGTGGCCCCCAGGTACTACTAGGCGAGCAGTACTTC,CASSGPQVLLGEQYF
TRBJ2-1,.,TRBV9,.,TGTGCCAGCAGCCCCTCTCCGAGCTCCTACAATGAGCAGTTCTTC,CASSPSPSSYNEQFF
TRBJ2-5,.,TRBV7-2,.,TGTGCCAGCAGCCTAATGCGGACCGGGGGAGAGACCCAGTACTTC,CASSLMRTGGETQYF
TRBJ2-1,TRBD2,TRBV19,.,TGTGCCAGTAGTGAGGGACTAGCGGAGTACAATGAGCAGTTCTTC,CASSEGLAEYNEQFF
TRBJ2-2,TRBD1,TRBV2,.,TGTGCCAGCAGTGATCAGGGGGCGGACACCGGGGAGCTGTTTTTT,CASSDQGADTGELFF
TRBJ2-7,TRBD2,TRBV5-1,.,TGCGCCAGCAAAACCGGGACTAGCTCGGTTATCTACGAGCAGTACTTC,CASKTGTSSVIYEQYF
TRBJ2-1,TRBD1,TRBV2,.,TGTGCCAGCAGTGCGGACAGGGGGCGTTCAGGTGAGCAGTTCTTC,CASSADRGRSGEQFF